Shown below are 19 T cell receptor beta chains from a single sample sequenced in a study of T cells in Graves' hyperthyroidism and ophthalmopathy. The source material, RNA transcripts, was used to amplify TCR beta CDR3 regions. Carried out on the TCR CDR3, a first-round RT-PCR used the HTBI primer set. TCRdb re-analysed the multiplex PCR reads in MiXCR, keeping a single row per CDR3 protein. In the table there are approximately 560,000 distinct CDR3 sequences, about half of which are singletons. Sequencing used peripheral blood or thyroid tissue (not recorded which). The receptors were gathered from a woman under 30 with Graves' hyperthyroidism.

This clonotype showed up just a few times. V and J are TRBV19 and TRBJ1-5; 8 bases align to TRBD1. Trimming took 4 bases from V and 3 from J; bases not matched to a gene: 5. Germline values: CDR1 LNHDA, CDR2 SQIVND (reference sequence). There are 15 residues in the CDR3. The CDR3 loop is CASSTTGAFNQPQHF. The CDR3 DNA sequence: TGTGCCAGTAGTACGACAGGGGCCTTCAATCAGCCCCAGCATTTT. Supplemented by reference TRBV19 and TRBJ1-5, the full variable domain reads DGGITQSPKYLFRKEGQNVTLSCEQNLNHDAMYWYRQDPGQGLRLIYYSQIVNDFQKGDIAEGYSVSREKKESFPLTVTSAQKNPTAFYLCASSTTGAFNQPQHFGDGTRLSIL.

The chain employs TRBV7-9 and TRBJ2-5, with 10 bases lining up with TRBD1. J lost 4 bases, V lost 5 bases, and 4 bases had no gene match. The CDR3 spans 14 residues. The germline gives CDR1 SEHNR, CDR2 FQNEAQ (reference sequence). DNA of the CDR3: TGTGCCAGCAGCCAGACAGGGGGCCTAGAGACCCAGTACTTC. It codes for CASSQTGGLETQYF.

This clonotype was observed a few times. The chain uses TRBV14 and TRBJ1-1; TRBD1 is a possible D gene (5 bases). The germline V and J ends were trimmed by 7 bases and 1 base, with 13 bases remaining between them. The germline V gene encodes CDR1 SGHDN and CDR2 FVKESK. There are 14 residues in the CDR3. CDR3 sequence: CASKKGIGNTEAFF. In DNA, the CDR3 is TGTGCCAGCAAGAAGGGGATTGGGAACACTGAAGCTTTCTTT.

The V gene is TRBV7-2, the J gene TRBJ1-3, with 7 positions matching TRBD1. This CDR3 is 16 amino acids long. Germline loops: CDR1 SGHTA, CDR2 FQGNSA. V shed 5 bases, J shed 2 bases, and the junction held 9 bases outside the gene matches. The CDR3 DNA reads TGTGCCAGCAGCCCATCGACAGGGCCGACTGGAAACACCATATATTTT. This translates into CASSPSTGPTGNTIYF.

This rearrangement joins TRBV7-2 to TRBJ1-5; D is possibly TRBD1 (5 bases). The germline V and J ends were trimmed by 8 bases and 9 bases, with 20 bases remaining between them. CDR3 length: 14 residues. Germline CDR1 is SGHTA and CDR2 is FQGNSA. The CDR3 reads CASGRWPPGGPQHF. The DNA for the CDR3 is TGTGCCAGCGGCAGGTGGCCACCTGGGGGGCCCCAGCATTTT.

This chain connects TRBV10-3 to TRBJ1-6; maybe TRBD1 (6 bases). Trimming took off 3 bases at V and 9 bases at J, with 12 bases between the two ends. CDR1 and CDR2 (germline): ENHRY, SYGVKD. The CDR3 loop spans 14 amino acids. In DNA form, the CDR3 reads TGTGCCATCAGTGAAGGGGGATCGGGTTCACCCCTCCACTTT. Residues: CAISEGGSGSPLHF.

The chain links TRBV6-1 to TRBJ1-3; 10 bases are shared with TRBD1. The CDR3 loop spans 14 amino acids. The V gene end was trimmed by 6 bases and the J gene end by 10 bases; junction bases not matched to a gene: 9. Per the germline V gene, CDR1 is MNHNS and CDR2 is SASEGT. The CDR3 coding sequence is TGTGCCAGCAGCGCCGGGACAGGGGTGCGAACCATATATTTT. Residues: CASSAGTGVRTIYF.

This clonotype is a singleton in its sample. Germline is not matched at one junction end, which may reflect a read error. The genes are TRBV20-1 and TRBJ2-6; 8 nucleotides agree with TRBD1. This CDR3 is built from 12 residues. Germline V CDR1 and CDR2: DFQATT, SNEGSKA (reference sequence). CDR3 nucleotides: TGCAGTGCGCCGGGACAGGAGAAACCTAAAGCTTTC. Translation: CSAPGQEKPKAF.

This clonotype was counted a few times. A clone one base away is much larger, so this may be a read error. This chain joins TRBV29-1 and TRBJ1-1; maybe TRBD1 (6 bases). Germline CDR1 is SQVTM and CDR2 is ANQGSEA. The CDR3 is 13 amino acids. CDR3 coding DNA: TGTACCAGCGCCGTCGGGACAAACACTGAAGCTTTCTTT. Amino acid sequence: CTSAVGTNTEAFF.

This chain joins TRBV24-1 and TRBJ1-5; D gene unclear. Between the trimmed V and J ends, which lost 12 bases and 6 bases, there was a span of 14 bases. The CDR3 loop spans 12 amino acids. Germline V gene sequence: CDR1 KGHDR, CDR2 SFDVKD. CDR3 region: CAWKGPGQPQHF. The CDR3, as DNA: TGTGCCTGGAAAGGGCCTGGTCAGCCCCAGCATTTT.

This clonotype was seen more than once but under ten times. The chain is built from TRBV2 and TRBJ2-2; no reliable D call. V shed 6 bases and J shed 0 bases, with 8 bases lying between them. The CDR3 extends over 14 amino acids. Per germline, CDR1 SNHLY and CDR2 FYNNEI. CDR3 coding DNA: TGTGCCAGCAGCGACATCTCGAACACCGGGGAGCTGTTTTTT. It encodes CASSDISNTGELFF.

This chain joins TRBV7-2 and TRBJ1-3, with D possibly matching TRBD1 (5 bases). Trimming left V 1 base short and J 7 bases short, with 11 bases between. The CDR3 is 14 amino acids. CDR1 is SGHTA and CDR2 is FQGNSA in the germline V gene. The CDR3 sequence: CASSLVGRENTIYF. The CDR3 nucleotides are TGTGCCAGCAGCTTAGTGGGACGGGAGAACACCATATATTTT.

This chain links TRBV6-1 with TRBJ2-7; TRBD2 might be the D (6 bases). The germline gives CDR1 MNHNS, CDR2 SASEGT. CDR3 length: 9 residues. V was cut by 9 bases and J by 10 bases, with 10 bases left in between. CDR3 amino acids: CASGDSQYF. CDR3 nucleotides: TGTGCCAGTGGGGACTCCCAGTACTTC.

The rearrangement joins TRBV2 to TRBJ1-5; 7 nucleotides align to TRBD1. Trimming at V came to 4 bases and at J to 5 bases, leaving 5 bases not matched to a gene. Germline CDR1 reads SNHLY; CDR2 reads FYNNEI. The CDR3 has 14 residues. CDR3 protein: CASSAGQRDQPQHF. As DNA, the CDR3 is TGTGCCAGCAGTGCGGGACAGAGAGATCAGCCCCAGCATTTT.

There are a few counts of this clonotype. The chain is built from TRBV9 and TRBJ1-3; weak D call: TRBD1 (5 bases). The CDR3 contains 15 residues. The germline V and J ends were trimmed by 0 bases and 0 bases, with 7 bases remaining between them. Germline V lookup: CDR1 SGDLS, CDR2 YYNGEE. The CDR3 DNA reads as TGTGCCAGCAGCGTAGGGGACGGCTCTGGAAACACCATATATTTT. It translates to CASSVGDGSGNTIYF.

The chain combines TRBV6-6 with TRBJ1-2, with D hard to call. The ends were cut back, 6 bases at V and 8 bases at J, with 19 bases in the middle. The germline V gene encodes CDR1 MNHNY and CDR2 SVGAGI (reference sequence). This CDR3 is built from 14 residues. The CDR3 bases are TGTGCCAGCAGCCAAGAATTGACGGCGCGCGGCTACACCTTC. As protein: CASSQELTARGYTF.

This clonotype showed up just a few times. This sequence joins TRBV12-3 or TRBV12-4 and TRBJ2-7; D is unclear. This CDR3 region has 15 residues. The V end lost 6 bases, the J end lost 3 bases, and 18 bases lay between the germline ends. The DNA of the CDR3 is TGTGCCAGCAGCCAAAAGCGACACTCTTACTACGAGCAGTACTTC. Protein sequence: CASSQKRHSYYEQYF.

This clonotype showed up just a few times. The chain links TRBV19 to TRBJ1-1, with D tentatively TRBD1 (5 bases). Trimming cost V 7 bases and J 5 bases, with 20 bases left between them. The CDR3 is 15 residues long. CDR1 and CDR2 (germline): LNHDA, SQIVND (reference sequence). The CDR3 protein is CASKKGGASRTEAFF. The CDR3 nucleotides read TGTGCCAGTAAAAAAGGAGGGGCCTCAAGGACTGAAGCTTTCTTT.

The rearrangement joins TRBV13 to TRBJ1-4; D not certain. CDR3 length: 16 residues. Germline CDR1 is PRHDT and CDR2 is FYEKMQ (reference sequence). Trimming pared 0 bases from V and 8 bases from J, leaving 16 bases between. In nucleotides, the CDR3 is TGTGCCAGCAGCTTAGGTGTAACAGCTTATTTAGAAAAACTGTTTTTT. It translates to CASSLGVTAYLEKLFF.